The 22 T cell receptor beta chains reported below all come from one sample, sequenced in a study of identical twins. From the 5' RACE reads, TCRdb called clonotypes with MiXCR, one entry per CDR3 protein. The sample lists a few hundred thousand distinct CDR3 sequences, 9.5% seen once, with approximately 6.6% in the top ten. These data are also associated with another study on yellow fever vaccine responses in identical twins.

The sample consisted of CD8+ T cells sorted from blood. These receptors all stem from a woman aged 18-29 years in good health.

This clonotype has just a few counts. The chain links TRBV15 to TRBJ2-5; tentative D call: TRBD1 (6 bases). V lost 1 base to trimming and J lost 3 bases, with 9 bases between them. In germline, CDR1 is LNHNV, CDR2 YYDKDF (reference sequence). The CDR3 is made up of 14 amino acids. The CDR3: CATSRAGGEETQYF. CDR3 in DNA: TGTGCCACCAGCAGAGCTGGGGGCGAAGAGACCCAGTACTTC. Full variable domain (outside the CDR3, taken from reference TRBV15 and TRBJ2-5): DAMVIQNPRYQVTQFGKPVTLSCSQTLNHNVMYWYQQKSSQAPKLLFHYYDKDFNNEADTPDNFQSRRPNTSFCFLDIRSPGLGDTAMYLCATSRAGGEETQYFGPGTRLLVL.

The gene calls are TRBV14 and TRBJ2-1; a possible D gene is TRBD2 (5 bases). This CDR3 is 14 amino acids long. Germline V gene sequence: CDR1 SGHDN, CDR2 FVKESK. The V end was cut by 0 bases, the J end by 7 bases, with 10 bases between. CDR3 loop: CASSQDPTGNEQFF. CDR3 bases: TGTGCCAGCAGCCAAGATCCAACGGGGAATGAGCAGTTCTTC.

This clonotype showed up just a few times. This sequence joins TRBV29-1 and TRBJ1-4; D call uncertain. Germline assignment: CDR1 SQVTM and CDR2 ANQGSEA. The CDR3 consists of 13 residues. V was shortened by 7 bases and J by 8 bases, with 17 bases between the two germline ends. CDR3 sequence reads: CSAFHAVWEKLFF. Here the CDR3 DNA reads TGCAGCGCCTTCCACGCAGTATGGGAAAAACTGTTTTTT.

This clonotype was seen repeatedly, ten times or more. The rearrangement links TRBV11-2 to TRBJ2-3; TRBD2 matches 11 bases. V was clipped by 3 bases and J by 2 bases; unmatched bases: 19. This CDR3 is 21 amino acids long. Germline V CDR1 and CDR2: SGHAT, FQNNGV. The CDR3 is CASSFGGRLAGGGLNTDTQYF. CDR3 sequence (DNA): TGTGCCAGCAGCTTCGGGGGCCGGTTAGCGGGAGGGGGCTTAAACACAGATACGCAGTATTTT.

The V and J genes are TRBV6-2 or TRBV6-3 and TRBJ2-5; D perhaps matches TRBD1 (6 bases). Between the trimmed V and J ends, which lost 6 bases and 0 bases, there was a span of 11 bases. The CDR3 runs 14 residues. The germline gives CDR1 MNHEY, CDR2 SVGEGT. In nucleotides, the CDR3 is TGTGCCAGCAGACCCCGGGACAACCAAGAGACCCAGTACTTC. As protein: CASRPRDNQETQYF.

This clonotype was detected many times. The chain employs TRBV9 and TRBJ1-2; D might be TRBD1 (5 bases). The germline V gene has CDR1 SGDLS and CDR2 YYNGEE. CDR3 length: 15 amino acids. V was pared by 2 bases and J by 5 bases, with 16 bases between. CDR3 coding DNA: TGTGCCAGCAGCGTTTCCACCGGGACGGGATATGGCTACACCTTC. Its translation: CASSVSTGTGYGYTF.

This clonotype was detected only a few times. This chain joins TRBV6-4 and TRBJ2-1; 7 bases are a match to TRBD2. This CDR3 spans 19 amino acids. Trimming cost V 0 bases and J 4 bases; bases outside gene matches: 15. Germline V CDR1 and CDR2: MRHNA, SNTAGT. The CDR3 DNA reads TGTGCCAGCAGTGACTCGAGTAGCGGGCTTAGGCCCCTATACAATGAGCAGTTCTTC. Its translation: CASSDSSSGLRPLYNEQFF.

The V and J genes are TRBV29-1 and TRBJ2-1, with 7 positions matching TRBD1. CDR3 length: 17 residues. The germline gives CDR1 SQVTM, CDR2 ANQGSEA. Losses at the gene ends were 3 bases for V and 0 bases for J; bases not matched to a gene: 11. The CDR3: CSVDFGGAGGSYNEQFF. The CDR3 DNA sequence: TGCAGCGTTGACTTTGGTGGGGCAGGGGGCTCCTACAATGAGCAGTTCTTC.

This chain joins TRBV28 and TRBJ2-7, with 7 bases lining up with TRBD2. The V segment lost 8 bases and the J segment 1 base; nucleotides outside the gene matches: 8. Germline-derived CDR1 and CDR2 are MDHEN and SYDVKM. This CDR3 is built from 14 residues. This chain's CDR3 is CASGVGSGSYEQYF. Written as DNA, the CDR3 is TGTGCCAGCGGAGTGGGTAGCGGGTCCTACGAGCAGTACTTC.

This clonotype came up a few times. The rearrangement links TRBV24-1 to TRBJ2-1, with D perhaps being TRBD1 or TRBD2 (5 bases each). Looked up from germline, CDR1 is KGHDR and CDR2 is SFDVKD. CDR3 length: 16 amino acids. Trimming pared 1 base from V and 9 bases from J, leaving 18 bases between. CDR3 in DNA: TGTGCCACCAGTGATTTCATCCAGGGAGAAGTGGGTGAGCAGTTCTTC. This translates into CATSDFIQGEVGEQFF.

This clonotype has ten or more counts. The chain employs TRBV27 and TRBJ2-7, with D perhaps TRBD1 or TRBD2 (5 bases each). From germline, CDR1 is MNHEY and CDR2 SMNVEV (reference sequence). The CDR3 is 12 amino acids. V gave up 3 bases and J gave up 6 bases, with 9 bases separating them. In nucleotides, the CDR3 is TGTGCCAGCAGTTTTGGGGGTGGCGAGCAGTACTTC. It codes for CASSFGGGEQYF.

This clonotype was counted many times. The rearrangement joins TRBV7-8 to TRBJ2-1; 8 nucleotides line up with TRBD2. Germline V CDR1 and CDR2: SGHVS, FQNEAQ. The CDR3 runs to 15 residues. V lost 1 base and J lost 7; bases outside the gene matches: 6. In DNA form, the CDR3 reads TGTGCCAGCAGCTTAGATTTTTCGGGGGGGAATGAGCAGTTCTTC. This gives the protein CASSLDFSGGNEQFF.

CDR3 amino acids: CASSTPDMNTEAFF. CDR3 DNA sequence: TGTGCCAGCAGTACCCCAGACATGAACACTGAAGCTTTCTTT. The rearrangement links TRBV12-3 or TRBV12-4 to TRBJ1-1; D is ambiguous. The CDR3 totals 14 residues. The V gene lost 5 bases and the J gene lost 0 bases, with 10 bases spanning the gap.

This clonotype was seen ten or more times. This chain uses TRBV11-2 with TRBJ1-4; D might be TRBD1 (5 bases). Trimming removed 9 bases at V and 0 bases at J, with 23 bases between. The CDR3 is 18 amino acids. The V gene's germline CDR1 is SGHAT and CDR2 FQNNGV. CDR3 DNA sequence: TGTGCCAGAAAATTCACAGGCCTGGGGCGAGCAACTAATGAAAAACTGTTTTTT. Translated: CARKFTGLGRATNEKLFF.

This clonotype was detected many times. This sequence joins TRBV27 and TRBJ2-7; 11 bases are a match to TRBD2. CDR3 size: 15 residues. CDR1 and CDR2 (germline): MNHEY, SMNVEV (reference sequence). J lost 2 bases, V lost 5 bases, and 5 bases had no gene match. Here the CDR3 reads CASSPLAGGPYEQYF. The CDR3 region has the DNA TGTGCCAGCAGTCCCTTAGCGGGAGGGCCCTACGAGCAGTACTTC.

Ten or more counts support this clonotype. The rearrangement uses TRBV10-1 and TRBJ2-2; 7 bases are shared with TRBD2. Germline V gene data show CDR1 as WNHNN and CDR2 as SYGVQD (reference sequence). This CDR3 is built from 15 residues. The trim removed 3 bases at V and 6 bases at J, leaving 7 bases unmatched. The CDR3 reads CASSDHNREAGELFF. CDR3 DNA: TGCGCCAGCAGTGACCATAATCGGGAGGCCGGGGAGCTGTTTTTT.

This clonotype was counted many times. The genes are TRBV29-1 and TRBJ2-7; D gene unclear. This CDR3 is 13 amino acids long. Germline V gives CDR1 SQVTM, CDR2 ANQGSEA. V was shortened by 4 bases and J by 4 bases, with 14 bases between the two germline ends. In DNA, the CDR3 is TGCAGCGTTGTAATCCCCGCTGATTACGAGCAGTACTTC. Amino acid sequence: CSVVIPADYEQYF.

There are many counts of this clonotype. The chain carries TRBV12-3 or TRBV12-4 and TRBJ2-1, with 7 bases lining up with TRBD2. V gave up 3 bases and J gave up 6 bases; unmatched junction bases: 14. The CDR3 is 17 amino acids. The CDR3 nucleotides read TGTGCCAGCAGTTTTGGTGTAGGGCTTGGCGGGGGCAATGAGCAGTTCTTC. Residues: CASSFGVGLGGGNEQFF.

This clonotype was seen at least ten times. Here the CDR3 reads CSAGLEVAEVNTGELFF. DNA of the CDR3: TGCAGTGCTGGATTAGAGGTGGCCGAAGTGAACACCGGGGAGCTGTTTTTT. V is TRBV20-1 and J is TRBJ2-2; D call uncertain. This CDR3 has 17 residues. Germline CDR1 reads DFQATT; CDR2 reads SNEGSKA (reference sequence). The germline V and J ends were trimmed by 5 bases and 1 base, with 20 bases remaining between them.

CDR3 sequence reads: CASSSHRGLALDTQYF. CDR3 DNA sequence: TGTGCCAGCAGCTCCCATCGGGGACTAGCGTTAGATACGCAGTATTTT. The chain links TRBV5-5 to TRBJ2-3; 10 bases map to TRBD2. With 3 bases clipped from V and 5 bases from J, the junction kept 9 bases outside the gene matches. The CDR3 covers 16 residues. The V gene's germline CDR1 is SGHKS and CDR2 YYEKEE (reference sequence).

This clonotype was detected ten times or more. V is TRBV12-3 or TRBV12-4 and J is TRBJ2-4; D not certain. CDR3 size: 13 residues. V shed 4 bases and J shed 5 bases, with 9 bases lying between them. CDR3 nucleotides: TGTGCCAGCAGTTCACCCCAAGAAAACATTCAGTACTTC. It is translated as CASSSPQENIQYF.

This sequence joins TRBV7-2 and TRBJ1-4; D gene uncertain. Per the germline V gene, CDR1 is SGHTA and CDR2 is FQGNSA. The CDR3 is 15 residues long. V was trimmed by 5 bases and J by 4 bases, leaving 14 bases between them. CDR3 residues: CASSTERVFNEKLFF. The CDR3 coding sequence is TGTGCCAGCAGCACCGAGAGGGTGTTTAATGAAAAACTGTTTTTT. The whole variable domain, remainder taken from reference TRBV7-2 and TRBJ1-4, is GAGVSQSPSNKVTEKGKDVELRCDPISGHTALYWYRQSLGQGLEFLIYFQGNSAPDKSGLPSDRFSAERTGGSVSTLTIQRTQQEDSAVYLCASSTERVFNEKLFFGSGTQLSVL.